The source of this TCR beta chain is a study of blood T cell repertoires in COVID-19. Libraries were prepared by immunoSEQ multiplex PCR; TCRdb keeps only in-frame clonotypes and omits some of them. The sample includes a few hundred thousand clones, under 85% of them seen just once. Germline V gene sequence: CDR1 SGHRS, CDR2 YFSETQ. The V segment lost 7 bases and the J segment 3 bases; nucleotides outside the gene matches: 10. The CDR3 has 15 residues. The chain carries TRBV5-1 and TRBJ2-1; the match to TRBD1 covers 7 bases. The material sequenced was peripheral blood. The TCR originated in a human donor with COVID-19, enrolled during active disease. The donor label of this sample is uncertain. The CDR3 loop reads CASGPGGVNYNEQFF. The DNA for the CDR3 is TGCGCCAGCGGTCCAGGGGGAGTCAACTACAATGAGCAGTTCTTC.